This TCR beta chain originates from a study of OX40 agonist ivuxolimab in advanced cancers. As for the study in general: Treatment of patients was with ivuxolimab, an agonistic anti-OX40 (CD134) antibody. Whole-study findings and limits: Both blood CD4+ and CD8+ T cells showed clonal growth by week 6 at 0.1 to 3.0 mg/kg. Antigens targeted by the expanded peripheral T cells were not determined.

From germline, CDR1 is SNHLY and CDR2 FYNNEI. The CDR3 runs to 15 residues. V was cut by 1 base and J by 5 bases, with 12 bases left in between. Worth noting for this clone: Its antigen remains unidentified.

Prior autoimmune disease or systemic immunosuppression barred patients. Measured with immunoSEQ multiplex PCR; TCRdb has only the in-frame clones, and not every one. The table has over 40,000 clones, roughly 90% seen once. The source of this sequence is an adult with an advanced solid tumor such as melanoma, head and neck, liver or kidney cancer. The specimen was CD4+ or CD8+ T cells sorted from blood, collected in a trial of the OX40 agonist ivuxolimab. The chain joins TRBV2 to TRBJ1-5; D is possibly TRBD1 (6 bases). CDR3 protein: CASSEDPQGYQPQHF. The CDR3 coding sequence is TGTGCCAGCAGTGAAGATCCGCAGGGGTATCAGCCCCAGCATTTT.